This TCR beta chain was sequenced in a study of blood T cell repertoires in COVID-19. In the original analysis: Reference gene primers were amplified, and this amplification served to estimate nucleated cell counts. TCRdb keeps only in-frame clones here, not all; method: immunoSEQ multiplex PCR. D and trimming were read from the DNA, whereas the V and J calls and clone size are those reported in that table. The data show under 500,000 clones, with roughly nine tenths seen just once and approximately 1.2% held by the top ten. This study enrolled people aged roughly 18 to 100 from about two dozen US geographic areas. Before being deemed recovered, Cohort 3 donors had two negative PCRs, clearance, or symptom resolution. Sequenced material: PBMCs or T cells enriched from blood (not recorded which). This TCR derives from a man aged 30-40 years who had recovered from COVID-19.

CDR3 amino acids: CACGLAAKTFITYNEQFF. The DNA of the CDR3 is TGTGCCTGCGGACTAGCGGCAAAGACTTTTATCACCTACAATGAGCAGTTCTTC. The chain couples TRBV30 to TRBJ2-1; 10 bases are a match to TRBD2. The CDR3 extends over 18 amino acids. Trimming at V came to 6 bases and at J to 2 bases, leaving 16 bases not matched to a gene. Germline loops: CDR1 GTSNPN, CDR2 SVGIG (reference sequence).